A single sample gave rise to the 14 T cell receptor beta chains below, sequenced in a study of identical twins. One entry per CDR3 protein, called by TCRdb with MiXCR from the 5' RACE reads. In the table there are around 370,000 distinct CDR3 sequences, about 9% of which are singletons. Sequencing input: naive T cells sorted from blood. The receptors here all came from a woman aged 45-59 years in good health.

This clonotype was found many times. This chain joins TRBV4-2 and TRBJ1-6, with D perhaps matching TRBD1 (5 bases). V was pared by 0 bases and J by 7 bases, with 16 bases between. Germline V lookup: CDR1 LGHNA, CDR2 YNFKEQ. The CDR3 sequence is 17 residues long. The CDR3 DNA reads TGTGCCAGCAGCCAAGATCTGAGGGGATATTTGAATTCACCCCTCCACTTT. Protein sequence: CASSQDLRGYLNSPLHF.

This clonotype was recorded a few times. CDR3 sequence reads: CAWRPPKNEQFF. DNA for the CDR3: TGTGCCTGGAGGCCCCCCAAAAATGAGCAGTTCTTC. The rearrangement uses TRBV30 and TRBJ2-1; no clear D gene. There are 12 residues in the CDR3. The V end lost 3 bases, the J end lost 7 bases, and 10 bases lay between the germline ends. The V gene's germline CDR1 is GTSNPN and CDR2 SVGIG (reference sequence).

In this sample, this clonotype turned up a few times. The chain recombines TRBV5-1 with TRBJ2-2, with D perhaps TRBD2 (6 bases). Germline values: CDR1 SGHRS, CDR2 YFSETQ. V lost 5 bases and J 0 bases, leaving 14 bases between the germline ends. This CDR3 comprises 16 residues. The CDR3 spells CASSPPGGANTGELFF. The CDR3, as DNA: TGCGCCAGCAGTCCCCCCGGGGGAGCGAACACCGGGGAGCTGTTTTTT.

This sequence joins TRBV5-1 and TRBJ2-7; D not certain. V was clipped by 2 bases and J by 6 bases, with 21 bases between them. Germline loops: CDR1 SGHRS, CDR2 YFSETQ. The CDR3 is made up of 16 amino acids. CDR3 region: CASSLGWPSGSAEQYF. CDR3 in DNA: TGCGCCAGCAGCTTAGGGTGGCCCTCAGGCTCTGCCGAGCAGTACTTC.

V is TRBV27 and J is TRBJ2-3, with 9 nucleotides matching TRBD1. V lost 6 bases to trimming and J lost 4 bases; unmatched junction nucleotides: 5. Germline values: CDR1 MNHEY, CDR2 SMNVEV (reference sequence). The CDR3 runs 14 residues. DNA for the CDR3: TGTGCCAGCAGGCGACAGGGGGGAGCAGATACGCAGTATTTT. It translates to CASRRQGGADTQYF.

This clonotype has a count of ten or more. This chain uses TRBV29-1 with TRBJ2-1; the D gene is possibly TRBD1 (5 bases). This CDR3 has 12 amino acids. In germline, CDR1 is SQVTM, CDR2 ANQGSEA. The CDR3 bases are TGCAGGGCTCAGGGTTCTTACAATGAGCAGTTCTTC. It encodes CRAQGSYNEQFF.

The CDR3 sequence is CASGSSEFGTGNTGELFF. CDR3 in DNA: TGTGCTAGTGGTTCCAGCGAGTTTGGGACAGGGAACACCGGGGAGCTGTTTTTT. The rearrangement joins TRBV12-5 to TRBJ2-2; TRBD1 matches at 8 bases. CDR3 size: 18 residues. V shed 4 bases, J shed 1 base, and the junction held 11 bases outside the gene matches. Per the germline V gene, CDR1 is LGHNT and CDR2 is FRNRAP.

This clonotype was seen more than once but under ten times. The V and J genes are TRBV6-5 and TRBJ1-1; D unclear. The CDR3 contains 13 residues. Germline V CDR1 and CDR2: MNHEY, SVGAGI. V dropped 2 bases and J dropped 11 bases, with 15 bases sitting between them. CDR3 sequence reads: CASSYATSRGAFF. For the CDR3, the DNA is TGTGCCAGCAGTTACGCTACATCACGAGGGGCTTTCTTT.

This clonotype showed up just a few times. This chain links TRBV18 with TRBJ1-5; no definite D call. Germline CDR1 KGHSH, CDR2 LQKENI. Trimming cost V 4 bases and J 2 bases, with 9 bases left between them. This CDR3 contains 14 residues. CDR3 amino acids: CASSQGWGNQPQHF. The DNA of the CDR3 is TGTGCCAGCTCACAGGGTTGGGGCAATCAGCCCCAGCATTTT.

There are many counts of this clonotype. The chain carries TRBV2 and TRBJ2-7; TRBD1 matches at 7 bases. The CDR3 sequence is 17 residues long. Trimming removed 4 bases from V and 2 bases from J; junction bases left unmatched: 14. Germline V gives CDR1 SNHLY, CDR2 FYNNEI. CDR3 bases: TGTGCCAGCAGTGGGTTTGTCGAGGGGGCGATCCCCTACGAGCAGTACGTC. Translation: CASSGFVEGAIPYEQYV.

The CDR3 protein is CSVVAGGNIQYF. The DNA of the CDR3 is TGCAGCGTGGTAGCGGGAGGGAACATTCAGTACTTC. The chain is built from TRBV29-1 and TRBJ2-4; 11 bases are a match to TRBD2. Trimming at V came to 6 bases and at J to 7 bases, leaving 2 bases not matched to a gene. The length of the CDR3 is 12 residues. In germline, CDR1 is SQVTM, CDR2 ANQGSEA.

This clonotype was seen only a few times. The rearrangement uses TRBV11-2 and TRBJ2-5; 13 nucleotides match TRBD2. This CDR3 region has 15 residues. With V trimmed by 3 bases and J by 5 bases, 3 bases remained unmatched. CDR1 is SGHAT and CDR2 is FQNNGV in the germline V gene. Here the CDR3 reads CASSFGTSGTETQYF. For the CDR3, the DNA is TGTGCCAGCAGCTTCGGGACTAGCGGGACTGAGACCCAGTACTTC.

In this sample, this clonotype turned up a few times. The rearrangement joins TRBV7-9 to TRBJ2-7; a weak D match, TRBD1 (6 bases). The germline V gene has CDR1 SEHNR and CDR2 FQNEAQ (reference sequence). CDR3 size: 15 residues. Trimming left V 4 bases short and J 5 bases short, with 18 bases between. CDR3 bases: TGTGCCAGCAGCTCCTTGTACTACAGGGCCCACGAGCAGTACTTC. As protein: CASSSLYYRAHEQYF.

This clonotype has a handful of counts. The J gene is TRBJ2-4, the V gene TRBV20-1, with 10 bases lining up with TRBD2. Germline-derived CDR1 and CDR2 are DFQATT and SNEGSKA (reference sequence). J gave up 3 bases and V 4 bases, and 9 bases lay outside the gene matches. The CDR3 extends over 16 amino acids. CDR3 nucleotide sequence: TGCAGTGCTACGCCCACTAGCGGGAATGGCAAAAACATTCAGTACTTC. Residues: CSATPTSGNGKNIQYF.